This T cell receptor (beta chain) was sequenced in a study of T cells in localized non-small cell lung cancer. Study-wide results and caveats: Heterogeneity remains possible because sequencing was limited to only one tumor region. Clonality of T cells reached its maximum in uninvolved adjacent lung, surpassing tumor. Turning up in adjacent lung were a median approximately 58 of the top 100 tumor clones.

With regard to this clone: The target antigen is unknown. At one end the junction does not follow the germline gene, possibly because of a read error.

The assay was immunoSEQ multiplex PCR, and TCRdb's table has in-frame clones only and misses some. The repertoire holds fewer than 90,000 clones, with less than 85% as singletons. CDR1 and CDR2 (germline): SSHAT, FNYEAQ (reference sequence). This CDR3 spans 16 amino acids. This clonotype was obtained from a man aged 40 to 69 with stage II squamous cell lung carcinoma. Material: PBMCs, obtained before any cancer treatment. The rearrangement joins TRBV7-7 to TRBJ2-3; D might be TRBD2 (6 bases). This CDR3 is CASSLGAGGAVDTQYF. CDR3 sequence (DNA): TGTGCTAGCAGTCTAGGAGCCGGAGGGGCGGTAGATACGCAGTATTTT.